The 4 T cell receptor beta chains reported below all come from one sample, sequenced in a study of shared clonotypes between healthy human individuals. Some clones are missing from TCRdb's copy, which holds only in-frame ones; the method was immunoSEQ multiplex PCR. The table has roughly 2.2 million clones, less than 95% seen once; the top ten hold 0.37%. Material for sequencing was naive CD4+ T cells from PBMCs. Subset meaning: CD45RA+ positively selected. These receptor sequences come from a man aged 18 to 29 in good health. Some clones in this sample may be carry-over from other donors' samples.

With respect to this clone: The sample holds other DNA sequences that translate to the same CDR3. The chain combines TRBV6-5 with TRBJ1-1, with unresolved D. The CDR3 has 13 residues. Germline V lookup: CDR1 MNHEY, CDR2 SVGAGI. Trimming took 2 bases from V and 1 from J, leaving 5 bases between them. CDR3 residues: CASSYRPNTEAFF. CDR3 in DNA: TGTGCCAGCAGTTACCGCCCGAACACTGAAGCTTTCTTT.

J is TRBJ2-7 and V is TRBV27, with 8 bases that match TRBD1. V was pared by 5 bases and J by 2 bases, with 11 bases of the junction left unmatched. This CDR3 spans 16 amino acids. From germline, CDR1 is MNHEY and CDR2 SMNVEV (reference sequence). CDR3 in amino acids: CASSGRGTGGPYEQYF. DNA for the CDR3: TGTGCCAGCAGTGGTAGGGGCACAGGGGGACCCTACGAGCAGTACTTC.

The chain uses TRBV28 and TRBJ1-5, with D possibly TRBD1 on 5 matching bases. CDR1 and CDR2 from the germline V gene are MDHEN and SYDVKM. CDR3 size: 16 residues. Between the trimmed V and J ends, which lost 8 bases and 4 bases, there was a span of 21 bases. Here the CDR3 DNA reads TGTGCCAGCGGGCCCGGGGGTGCCCCTAAGAATCAGCCCCAGCATTTT. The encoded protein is CASGPGGAPKNQPQHF.

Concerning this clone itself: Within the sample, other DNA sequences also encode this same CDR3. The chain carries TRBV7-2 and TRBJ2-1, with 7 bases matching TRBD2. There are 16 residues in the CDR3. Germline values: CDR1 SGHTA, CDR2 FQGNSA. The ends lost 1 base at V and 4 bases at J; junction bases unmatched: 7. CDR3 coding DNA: TGTGCCAGCAGCTTAGTCGGCGGGAGTAGTTACAATGAGCAGTTCTTC. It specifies CASSLVGGSSYNEQFF.